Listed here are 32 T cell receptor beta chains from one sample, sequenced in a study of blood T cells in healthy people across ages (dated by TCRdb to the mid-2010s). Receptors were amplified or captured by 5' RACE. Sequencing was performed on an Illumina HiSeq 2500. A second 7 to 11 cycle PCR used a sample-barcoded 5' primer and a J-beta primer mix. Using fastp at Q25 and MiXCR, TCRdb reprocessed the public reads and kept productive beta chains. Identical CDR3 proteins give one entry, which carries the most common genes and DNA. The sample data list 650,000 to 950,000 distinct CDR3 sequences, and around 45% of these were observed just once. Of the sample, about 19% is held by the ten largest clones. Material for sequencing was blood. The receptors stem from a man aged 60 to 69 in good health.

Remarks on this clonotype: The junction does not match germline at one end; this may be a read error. The CDR3 DNA reads as TGCAGTGCTCCCCCAGCTGCAACTAATGAAAAACCGTTTTTT. Its protein product is CSAPPAATNEKPFF. The chain is built from TRBV20-1 and TRBJ1-4; no clear D. This CDR3 contains 14 residues. From germline, CDR1 is DFQATT and CDR2 SNEGSKA (reference sequence).

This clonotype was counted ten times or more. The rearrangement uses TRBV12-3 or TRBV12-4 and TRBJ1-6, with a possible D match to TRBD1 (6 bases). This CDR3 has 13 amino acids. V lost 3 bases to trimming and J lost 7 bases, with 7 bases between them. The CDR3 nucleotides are TGTGCCAGCAGTTTGGGGGCCAATTCACCCCTCCACTTT. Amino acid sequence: CASSLGANSPLHF.

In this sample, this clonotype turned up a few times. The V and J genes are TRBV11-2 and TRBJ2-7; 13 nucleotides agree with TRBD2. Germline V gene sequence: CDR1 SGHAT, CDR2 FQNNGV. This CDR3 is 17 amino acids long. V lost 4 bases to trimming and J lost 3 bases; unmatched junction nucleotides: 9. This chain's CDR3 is CASSSLGTSGGVYEQYF. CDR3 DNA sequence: TGTGCCAGCAGCTCCTTGGGAACTAGCGGGGGGGTCTACGAGCAGTACTTC.

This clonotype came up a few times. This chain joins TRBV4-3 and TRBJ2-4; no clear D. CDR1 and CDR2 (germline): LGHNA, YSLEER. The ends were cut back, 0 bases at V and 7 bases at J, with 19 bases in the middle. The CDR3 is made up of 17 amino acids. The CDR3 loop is CASSQDAGNGHQNIQYF. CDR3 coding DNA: TGCGCCAGCAGCCAAGATGCTGGGAATGGCCACCAGAACATTCAGTACTTC.

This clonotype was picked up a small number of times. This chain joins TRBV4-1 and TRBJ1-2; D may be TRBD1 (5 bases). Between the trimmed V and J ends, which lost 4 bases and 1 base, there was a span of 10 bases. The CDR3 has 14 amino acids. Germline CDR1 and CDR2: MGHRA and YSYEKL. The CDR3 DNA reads TGCGCCAGCAGCCTTCTGGGGGTTAACTATGGCTACACCTTC. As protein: CASSLLGVNYGYTF.

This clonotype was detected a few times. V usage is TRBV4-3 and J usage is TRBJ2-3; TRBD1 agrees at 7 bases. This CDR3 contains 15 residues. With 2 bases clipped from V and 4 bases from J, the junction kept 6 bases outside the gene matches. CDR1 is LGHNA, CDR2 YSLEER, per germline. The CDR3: CASSQRTGDADTQYF. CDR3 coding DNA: TGCGCCAGCAGCCAACGTACAGGGGATGCAGATACGCAGTATTTT.

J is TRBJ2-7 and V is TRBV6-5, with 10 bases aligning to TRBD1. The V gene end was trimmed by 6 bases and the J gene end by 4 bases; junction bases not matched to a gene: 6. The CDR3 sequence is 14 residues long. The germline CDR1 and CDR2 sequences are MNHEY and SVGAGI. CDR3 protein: CASRRGQGFYEQYF. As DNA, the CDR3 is TGTGCCAGCAGGCGGGGACAGGGGTTTTACGAGCAGTACTTC.

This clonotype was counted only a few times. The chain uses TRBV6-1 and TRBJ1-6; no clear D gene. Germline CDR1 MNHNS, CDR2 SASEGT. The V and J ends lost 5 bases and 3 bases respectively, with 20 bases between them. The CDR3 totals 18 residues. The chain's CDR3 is CASSLYPGLEIYNSPLHF. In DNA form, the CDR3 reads TGTGCCAGCAGTCTATATCCGGGCCTCGAGATCTATAATTCACCCCTCCACTTT.

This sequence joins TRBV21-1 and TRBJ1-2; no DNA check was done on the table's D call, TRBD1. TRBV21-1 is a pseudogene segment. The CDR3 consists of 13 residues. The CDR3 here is CASSATGQGRYTF. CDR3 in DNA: TGTGCCAGCAGCGCGACAGGACAGGGCCGCTACACCTTC.

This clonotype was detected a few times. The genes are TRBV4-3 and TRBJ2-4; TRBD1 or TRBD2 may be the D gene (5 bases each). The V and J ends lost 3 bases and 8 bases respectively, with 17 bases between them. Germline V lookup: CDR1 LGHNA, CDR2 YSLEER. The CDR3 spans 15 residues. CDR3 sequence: CASSQSPGPRYIQYF. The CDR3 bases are TGCGCCAGCAGCCAGTCACCGGGACCGCGTTACATTCAGTACTTC.

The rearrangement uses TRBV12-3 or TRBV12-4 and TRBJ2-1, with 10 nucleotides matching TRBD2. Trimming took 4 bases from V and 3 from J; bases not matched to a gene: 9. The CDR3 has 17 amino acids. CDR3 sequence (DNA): TGTGCCAGCAGTTGGGGGACTGTAGCGGGGGGCTACAATGAGCAGTTCTTC. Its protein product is CASSWGTVAGGYNEQFF.

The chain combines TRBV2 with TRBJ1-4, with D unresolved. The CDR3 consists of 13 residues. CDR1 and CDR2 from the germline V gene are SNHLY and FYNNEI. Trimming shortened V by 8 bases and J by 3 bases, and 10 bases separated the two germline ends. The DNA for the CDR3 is TGTGCCAGCGGCCGGTTGGCTAATGAAAAACTGTTTTTT. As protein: CASGRLANEKLFF.

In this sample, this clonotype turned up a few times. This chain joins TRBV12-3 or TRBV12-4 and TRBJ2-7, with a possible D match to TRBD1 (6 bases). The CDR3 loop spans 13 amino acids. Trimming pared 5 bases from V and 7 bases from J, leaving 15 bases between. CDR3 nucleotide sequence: TGTGCCAGCAGTCGGACAGACCCTAAGGAGCAGTACTTC. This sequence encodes CASSRTDPKEQYF.

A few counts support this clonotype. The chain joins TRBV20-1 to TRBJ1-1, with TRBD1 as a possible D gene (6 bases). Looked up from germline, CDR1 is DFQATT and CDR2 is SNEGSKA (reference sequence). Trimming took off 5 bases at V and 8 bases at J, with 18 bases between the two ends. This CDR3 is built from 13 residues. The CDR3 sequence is CSARVKGGLEAFF. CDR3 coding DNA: TGCAGTGCTCGCGTTAAGGGGGGTTTGGAAGCTTTCTTT.

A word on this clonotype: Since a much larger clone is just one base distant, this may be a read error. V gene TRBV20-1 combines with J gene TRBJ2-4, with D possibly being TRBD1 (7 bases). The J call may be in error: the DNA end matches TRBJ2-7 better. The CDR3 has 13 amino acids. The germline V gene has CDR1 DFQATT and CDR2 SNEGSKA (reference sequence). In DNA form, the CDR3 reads TGCAGTGCTCCCAGGGGGGAGTTCTACGAGCAGTACTTC. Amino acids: CSAPRGEFYEQYF.

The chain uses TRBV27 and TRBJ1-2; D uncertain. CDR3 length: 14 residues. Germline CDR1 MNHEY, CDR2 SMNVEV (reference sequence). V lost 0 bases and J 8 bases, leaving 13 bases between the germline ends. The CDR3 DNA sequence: TGTGCCAGCAGTTTATCTCCCGACCTGGGAGGCTACACCTTC. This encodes CASSLSPDLGGYTF.

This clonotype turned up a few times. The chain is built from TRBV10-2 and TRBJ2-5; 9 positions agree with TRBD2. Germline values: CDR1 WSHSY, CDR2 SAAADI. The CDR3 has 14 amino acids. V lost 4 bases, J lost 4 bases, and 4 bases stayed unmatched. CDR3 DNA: TGCGCCAGCAGTGTTAGCGGGGGATCAGAGACCCAGTACTTC. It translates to CASSVSGGSETQYF.

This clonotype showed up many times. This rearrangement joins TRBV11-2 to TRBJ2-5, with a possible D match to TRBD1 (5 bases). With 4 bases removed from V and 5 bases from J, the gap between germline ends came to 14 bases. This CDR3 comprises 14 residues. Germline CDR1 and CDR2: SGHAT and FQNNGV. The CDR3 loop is CASSSGLAPETQYF. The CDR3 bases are TGTGCCAGCAGCTCAGGGCTTGCTCCGGAGACCCAGTACTTC.

The CDR3 region is CASSPGLTEAFF. The CDR3 DNA reads TGTGCCAGCAGCCCGGGACTCACTGAAGCTTTCTTT. The V gene is TRBV7-6, the J gene TRBJ1-1; maybe TRBD1 (5 bases). This CDR3 is 12 amino acids long. V was clipped by 5 bases and J by 4 bases, with 8 bases between them. From germline, CDR1 is SGHVS and CDR2 FNYEAQ.

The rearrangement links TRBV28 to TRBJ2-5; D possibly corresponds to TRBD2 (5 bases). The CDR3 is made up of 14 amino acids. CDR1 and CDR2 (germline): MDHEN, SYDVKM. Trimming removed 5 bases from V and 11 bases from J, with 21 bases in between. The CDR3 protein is CASSPSLDYNEQYF. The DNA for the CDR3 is TGTGCCAGCAGTCCCAGTCTCGACTACAATGAGCAGTACTTC. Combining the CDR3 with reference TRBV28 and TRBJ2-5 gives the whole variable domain DVKVTQSSRYLVKRTGEKVFLECVQDMDHENMFWYRQDPGLGLRLIYFSYDVKMKEKGDIPEGYSVSREKKERFSLILESASTNQTSMYLCASSPSLDYNEQYFGPGTRLLVL.

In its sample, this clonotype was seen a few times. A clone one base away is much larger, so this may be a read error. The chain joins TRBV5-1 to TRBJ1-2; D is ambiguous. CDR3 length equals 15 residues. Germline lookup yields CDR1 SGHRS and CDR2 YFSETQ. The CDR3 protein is CAGSLDPSTVWGYTF. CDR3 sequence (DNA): TGCGCCGGCAGCTTGGATCCCTCCACTGTCTGGGGCTACACCTTC.

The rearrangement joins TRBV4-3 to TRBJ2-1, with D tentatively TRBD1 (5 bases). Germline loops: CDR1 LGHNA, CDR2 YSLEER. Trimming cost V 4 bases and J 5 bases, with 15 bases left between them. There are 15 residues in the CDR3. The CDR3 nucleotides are TGCGCCAGCAGCCCAGCATCAGGGTCTAACAATGAGCAGTTCTTC. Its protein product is CASSPASGSNNEQFF.

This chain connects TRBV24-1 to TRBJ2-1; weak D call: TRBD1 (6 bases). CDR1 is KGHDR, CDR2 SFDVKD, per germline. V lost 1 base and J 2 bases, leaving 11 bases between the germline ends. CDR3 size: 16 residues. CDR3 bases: TGTGCCACCAGTGATTTCCCAGGGGTCCCCTACAATGAGCAGTTCTTC. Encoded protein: CATSDFPGVPYNEQFF.

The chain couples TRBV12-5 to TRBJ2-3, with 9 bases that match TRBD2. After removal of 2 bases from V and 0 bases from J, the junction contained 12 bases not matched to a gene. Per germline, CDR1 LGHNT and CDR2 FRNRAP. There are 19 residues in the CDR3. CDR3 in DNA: TGTGCTAGTGGTTTGCCCCACTCTAGCGGGGCAGAGAGCACAGATACGCAGTATTTT. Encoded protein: CASGLPHSSGAESTDTQYF. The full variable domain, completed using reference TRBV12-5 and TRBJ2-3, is DARVTQTPRHKVTEMGQEVTMRCQPILGHNTVFWYRQTMMQGLELLAYFRNRAPLDDSGMPKDRFSAEMPDATLATLKIQPSEPRDSAVYFCASGLPHSSGAESTDTQYFGPGTRLTVL.

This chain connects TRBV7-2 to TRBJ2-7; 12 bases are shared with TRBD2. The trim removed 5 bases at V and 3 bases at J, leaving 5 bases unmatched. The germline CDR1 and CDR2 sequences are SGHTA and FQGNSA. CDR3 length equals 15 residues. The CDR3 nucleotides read TGTGCCAGCAGCCAAACTAGCGGGGGGAACTACGAGCAGTACTTC. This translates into CASSQTSGGNYEQYF. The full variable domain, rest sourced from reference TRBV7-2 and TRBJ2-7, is GAGVSQSPSNKVTEKGKDVELRCDPISGHTALYWYRQSLGQGLEFLIYFQGNSAPDKSGLPSDRFSAERTGGSVSTLTIQRTQQEDSAVYLCASSQTSGGNYEQYFGPGTRLTVT.

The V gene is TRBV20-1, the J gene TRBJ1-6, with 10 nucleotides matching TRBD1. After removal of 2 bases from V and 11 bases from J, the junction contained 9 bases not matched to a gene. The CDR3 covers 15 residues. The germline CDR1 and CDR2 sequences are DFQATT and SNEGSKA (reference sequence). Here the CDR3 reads CSARPPGQGIAPLHF. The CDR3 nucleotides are TGCAGTGCTAGACCTCCGGGACAGGGGATTGCACCCCTCCACTTT.

Here the CDR3 DNA reads TGTGCCACGAGGGATTTTGGGCAGCCCCAGCATTTT. This codes for CATRDFGQPQHF. The rearrangement uses TRBV6-2 or TRBV6-3 and TRBJ1-5, with D unclear. The V end lost 10 bases, the J end lost 7 bases, and 14 bases lay between the germline ends. The CDR3 is 12 amino acids. Germline V gene data show CDR1 as MNHEY and CDR2 as SVGEGT.

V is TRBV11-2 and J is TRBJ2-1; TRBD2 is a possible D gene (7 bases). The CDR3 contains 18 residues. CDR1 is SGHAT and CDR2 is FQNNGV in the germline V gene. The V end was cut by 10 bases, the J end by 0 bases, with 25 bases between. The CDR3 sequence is CATQGLAGAKSSYNEQFF. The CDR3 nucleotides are TGTGCCACCCAAGGTCTGGCGGGGGCCAAGAGCTCCTACAATGAGCAGTTCTTC.

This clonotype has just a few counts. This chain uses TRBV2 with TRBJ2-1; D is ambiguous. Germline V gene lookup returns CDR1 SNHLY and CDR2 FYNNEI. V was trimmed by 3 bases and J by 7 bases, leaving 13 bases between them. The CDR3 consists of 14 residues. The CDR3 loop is CASSEEGLWNEQFF. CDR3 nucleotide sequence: TGTGCCAGCAGTGAGGAAGGTCTATGGAATGAGCAGTTCTTC.

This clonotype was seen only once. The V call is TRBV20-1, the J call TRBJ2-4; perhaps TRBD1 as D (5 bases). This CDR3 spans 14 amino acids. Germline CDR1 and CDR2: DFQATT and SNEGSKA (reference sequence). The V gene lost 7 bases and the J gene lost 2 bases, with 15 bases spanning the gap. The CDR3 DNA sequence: TGCAGTGTTGACAGCCCCCCAACCAAAAACATTCAGTACTTC. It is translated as CSVDSPPTKNIQYF.

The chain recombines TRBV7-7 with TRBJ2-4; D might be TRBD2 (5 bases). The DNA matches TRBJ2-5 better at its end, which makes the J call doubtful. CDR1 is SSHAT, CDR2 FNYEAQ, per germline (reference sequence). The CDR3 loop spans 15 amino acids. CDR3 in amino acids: CASSLFPGGRETQYF. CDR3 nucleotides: TGTGCCAGCAGCTTATTTCCTGGAGGTCGCGAGACCCAGTACTTC.

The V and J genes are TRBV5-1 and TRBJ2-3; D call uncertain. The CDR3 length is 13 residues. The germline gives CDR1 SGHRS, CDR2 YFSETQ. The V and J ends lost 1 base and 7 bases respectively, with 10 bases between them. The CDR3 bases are TGCGCCAGCAGCTTGACCGTTACGAATACGCAGTATTTT. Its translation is CASSLTVTNTQYF.